Below are 12 T cell receptor beta chains sequenced from a single sample in a study of untreated major depressive disorder. Study-wide points: CD4+ T cells from depressed patients used TRBV05-01 (Vbeta 5.1) more often than controls.

The assay was immunoSEQ multiplex PCR, and TCRdb's table has in-frame clones only and misses some. The data show 25,000 to 30,000 clones, with about nine tenths seen just once and about 0.75% held by the top ten. No antigen has been assigned to these receptors. Sequencing was carried out using CD4+ T cells from PBMCs. These TCRs come from a woman in her 30s with major depressive disorder.

This clone was counted once. This sequence joins TRBV7-3 and TRBJ2-5; 15 bases line up with TRBD2. The CDR3 loop spans 16 amino acids. V dropped 4 bases and J dropped 2; count of bases not matched to a gene: 2. Germline V CDR1 and CDR2: SGHTA, FQGTGA. The chain's CDR3 is CASSSGLAGGQETQYF. The CDR3 DNA sequence: TGTGCCAGCAGCTCCGGACTAGCGGGGGGGCAAGAGACCCAGTACTTC.

The rearrangement links TRBV6-5 to TRBJ2-5; D remains unclear. The CDR3 has 14 residues. CDR1 is MNHEY and CDR2 is SVGAGI in the germline V gene. V was clipped by 2 bases and J by 3 bases, with 10 bases between them. CDR3 DNA sequence: TGTGCCAGCAGTTACAGCTACAGAAAAGAGACCCAGTACTTC. This sequence encodes CASSYSYRKETQYF.

The chain uses TRBV5-1 and TRBJ2-7; TRBD2 matches at 11 bases. CDR3 length: 18 residues. V shed 4 bases, J shed 3 bases, and the junction held 15 bases outside the gene matches. Germline CDR1 and CDR2: SGHRS and YFSETQ. The CDR3 loop is CASSADRGASGGFYEQYF. DNA for the CDR3: TGCGCCAGCAGCGCGGACAGGGGAGCTAGCGGGGGGTTCTACGAGCAGTACTTC.

The genes are TRBV4-3 and TRBJ2-7; the D gene is possibly TRBD1 (5 bases). Germline values: CDR1 LGHNA, CDR2 YSLEER. CDR3 size: 19 residues. V was shortened by 0 bases and J by 2 bases, with 23 bases between the two germline ends. Written as DNA, the CDR3 is TGCGCCAGCAGCCAAGACAATTTAAATGGGGCAGGGCCCCCCTACGAGCAGTACTTC. The encoded protein is CASSQDNLNGAGPPYEQYF.

The rearrangement uses TRBV18 and TRBJ2-7; the D is unclear. Germline V lookup: CDR1 KGHSH, CDR2 LQKENI. V was pared by 1 base and J by 1 base, with 14 bases between. There are 16 residues in the CDR3. CDR3 amino acids: CASSPRVHDPSYEQYF. CDR3 bases: TGTGCCAGCTCACCACGGGTACATGACCCGTCCTACGAGCAGTACTTC.

This clone has only one observation. The CDR3 DNA sequence: TGTGCCAGCAGTGAAGGATCAGACAGGGGTACGTATTCACCCCTCCACTTT. Its translation is CASSEGSDRGTYSPLHF. The rearrangement links TRBV2 to TRBJ1-6, with 8 bases lining up with TRBD1. The CDR3 has 17 amino acids. Trimming cost V 1 base and J 8 bases; bases outside gene matches: 10. The germline CDR1 and CDR2 sequences are SNHLY and FYNNEI.

This sequence joins TRBV5-1 and TRBJ2-5; D may correspond to TRBD1 or TRBD2 (5 bases each). V dropped 1 base and J dropped 5 bases, with 15 bases sitting between them. Germline assignment: CDR1 SGHRS and CDR2 YFSETQ. The CDR3 has 15 amino acids. CDR3 DNA sequence: TGCGCCAGCAGCTTGAGTGGGGGACCTGGGGAGACCCAGTACTTC. Its translation is CASSLSGGPGETQYF.

This sequence joins TRBV5-1 and TRBJ1-4; weak D call: TRBD1 (6 bases). The CDR3 extends over 16 amino acids. The germline V and J ends were trimmed by 1 base and 7 bases, with 17 bases remaining between them. The germline CDR1 and CDR2 sequences are SGHRS and YFSETQ. The CDR3 is CASSLFTRGASEKLFF. For the CDR3, the DNA is TGCGCCAGCAGCTTGTTCACTCGGGGGGCAAGTGAAAAACTGTTTTTT.

V and J are TRBV5-6 and TRBJ2-1; 9 bases match TRBD2. The ends lost 2 bases at V and 3 bases at J; junction bases unmatched: 6. Germline V gene sequence: CDR1 SGHDT, CDR2 YYEEEE. This CDR3 spans 16 amino acids. The CDR3 loop reads CASSFRPAGGYNEQFF. DNA of the CDR3: TGTGCCAGCAGCTTTCGTCCAGCGGGGGGCTACAATGAGCAGTTCTTC. Complete variable domain (other parts from reference TRBV5-6 and TRBJ2-1): DAGVTQSPTHLIKTRGQQVTLRCSPKSGHDTVSWYQQALGQGPQFIFQYYEEEERQRGNFPDRFSGHQFPNYSSELNVNALLLGDSALYLCASSFRPAGGYNEQFFGPGTRLTVL.

Concerning this clone itself: Sequence at one end of the junction differs from germline and may be a read error. The genes are TRBV11-3 and TRBJ2-7; TRBD2 is a possible D gene (6 bases). Per germline, CDR1 SGHNT and CDR2 YENEEA. This CDR3 has 15 amino acids. The CDR3 sequence: CASSLESGLIYEQYF. The CDR3 coding sequence is TGTGCCAGCAGCCTAGAGTCGGGACTGATATACGAGCAGTACTTC. The variable domain in full, with the rest retrieved from reference TRBV11-3 and TRBJ2-7, is EAGVVQSPRYKIIEKKQPVAFWCNPISGHNTLYWYLQNLGQGPELLIRYENEEAVDDSQLPKDRFSAERLKGVDSTLKIQPAELGDSAVYLCASSLESGLIYEQYFGPGTRLTVT.

J is TRBJ2-5 and V is TRBV10-3; 8 bases are shared with TRBD1. This CDR3 comprises 13 residues. Germline loops: CDR1 ENHRY, CDR2 SYGVKD. Trimming took 6 bases from V and 5 from J; bases not matched to a gene: 5. In nucleotides, the CDR3 is TGTGCCATCAGGACAGGGGCCTTGGAGACCCAGTACTTC. Translation gives CAIRTGALETQYF.

The gene calls are TRBV6-4 and TRBJ1-1; the D is unclear. The CDR3 runs 15 residues. Per the germline V gene, CDR1 is MRHNA and CDR2 is SNTAGT. V was trimmed by 2 bases and J by 0 bases, leaving 10 bases between them. The DNA of the CDR3 is TGTGCCAGCAGTGACGAAACCGTCATGAACACTGAAGCTTTCTTT. It specifies CASSDETVMNTEAFF.